The clone carrying this T cell receptor beta chain has a count of ten or more. Its antigen is unidentified. The sample originates from a study of T-cell reconstitution after alpha-beta-depleted transplantation in children. Findings of the study overall: The study reportedly traced alpha-beta T cells about two months after transplant to several hundred expanded graft clones.

The authors prepared the TCRbeta library with unique molecular identifiers. TCRdb recomputed calls from the PCR reads with MiXCR, one row per CDR3 protein. The sample shows 25,000 to 30,000 distinct CDR3 sequences, under 8% of them seen only once. The TCR comes from a male patient aged 10 to 17 who had a stem cell transplant for acute myeloid leukemia, so the T cells may come from the graft donor. The sample was PBMCs, mostly from graft donor cells, taken 180 days after TCRalphabeta/CD19-depleted stem cell transplant.

The CDR3 here is CASSGSGLRNQPQHF. Here the CDR3 DNA reads TGTGCCAGCAGTGGCTCAGGGTTGCGCAATCAGCCCCAGCATTTT. V and J are TRBV2 and TRBJ1-5; D perhaps matches TRBD1 (5 bases). Germline values: CDR1 SNHLY, CDR2 FYNNEI. V was cut by 4 bases and J by 2 bases, with 12 bases left in between. The CDR3 is 15 amino acids.